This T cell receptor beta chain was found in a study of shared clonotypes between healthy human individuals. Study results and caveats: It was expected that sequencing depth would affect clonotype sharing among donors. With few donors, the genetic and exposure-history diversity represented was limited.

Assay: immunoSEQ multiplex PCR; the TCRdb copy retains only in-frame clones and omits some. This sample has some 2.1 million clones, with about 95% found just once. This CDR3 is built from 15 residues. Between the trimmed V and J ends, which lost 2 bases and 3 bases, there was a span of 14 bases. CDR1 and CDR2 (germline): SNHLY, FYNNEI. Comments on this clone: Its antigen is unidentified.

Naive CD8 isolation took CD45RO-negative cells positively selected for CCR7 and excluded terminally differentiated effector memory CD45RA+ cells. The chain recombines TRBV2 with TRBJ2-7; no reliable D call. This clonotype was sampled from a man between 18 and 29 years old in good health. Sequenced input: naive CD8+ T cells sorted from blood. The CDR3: CASSERVYRIYEQYF. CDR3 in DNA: TGTGCCAGCAGTGAAAGGGTCTACCGGATCTACGAGCAGTACTTC.